The subject of this entry is one TCR beta chain. The data originate from a study of blood T cell repertoires in COVID-19. Turning to the study itself: Acute-phase and convalescent COVID-19 samples originated in the United States, Italy and Spain. PBMCs, B-cell-depleted T cells, or T cells were the source of the cDNA or gDNA that made up the material.

Authors' data handling: By means of reference gene primer amplification, nucleated cell counts were estimated. Produced via immunoSEQ multiplex PCR; TCRdb's table is partial and in-frame only. V, J and clone size are those of that table, while D and trimming were read from the DNA. The data show over 150,000 clones, over 80% seen once. Trimming removed 5 bases from V and 2 bases from J; junction bases left unmatched: 7. The CDR3 is 15 amino acids. The germline CDR1 and CDR2 sequences are LGHDT and YNNKEL (reference sequence). The chain carries TRBV3-1 (or the pseudogene TRBV3-2) and TRBJ1-1; 8 positions match TRBD1. The receptor was isolated from a woman aged 60-70 years who had recovered from COVID-19. The sequencing sample was made of peripheral blood. As DNA, the CDR3 is TGTGCCAGCAGCTTCCGACAGGGGCTTAACACTGAAGCTTTCTTT. Amino acids: CASSFRQGLNTEAFF.